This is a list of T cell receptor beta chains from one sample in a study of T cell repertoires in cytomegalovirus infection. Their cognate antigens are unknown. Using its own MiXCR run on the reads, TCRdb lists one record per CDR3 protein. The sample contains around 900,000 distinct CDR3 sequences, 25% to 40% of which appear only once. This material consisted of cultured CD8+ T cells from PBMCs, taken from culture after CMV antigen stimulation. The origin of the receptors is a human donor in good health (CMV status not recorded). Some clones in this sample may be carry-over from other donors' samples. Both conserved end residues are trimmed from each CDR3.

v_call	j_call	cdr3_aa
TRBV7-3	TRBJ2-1	ASSLNSGGAGPYNEQF
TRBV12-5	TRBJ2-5	ASGLGTQGLQETQY
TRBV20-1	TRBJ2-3	SARPGTSLGDTQY
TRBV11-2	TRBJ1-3	ASSLSGYGNTIY
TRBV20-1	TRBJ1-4	SAQGRRREKLF
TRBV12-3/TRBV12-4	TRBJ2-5	ASTLIIRDSVPGQY
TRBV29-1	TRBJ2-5	SVDAGTEETQY
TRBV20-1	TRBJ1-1	SARKETLNTEAF
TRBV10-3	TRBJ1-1	AISEGGAEAF
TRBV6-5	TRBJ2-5	ASSYSRTGTGTQY
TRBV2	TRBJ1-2	ASQPGQGFYGYT
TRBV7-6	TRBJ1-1	ASSVNREEAF
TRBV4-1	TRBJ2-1	ASSQQTGSSYNEQF
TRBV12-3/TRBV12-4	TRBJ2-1	ASSLGTYNEQF
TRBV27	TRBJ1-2	ASSFGTDLNYGYT
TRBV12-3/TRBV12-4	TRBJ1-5	ASRGWESNQPQH
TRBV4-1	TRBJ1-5	ASSQEGAVYQPQH
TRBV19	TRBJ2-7	ASSIRDRGLDEQY
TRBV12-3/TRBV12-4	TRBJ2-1	ASTPGRYNEQF
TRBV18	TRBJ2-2	ASSKVPGANTGELF
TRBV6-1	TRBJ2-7	ASSGDRLYEQY
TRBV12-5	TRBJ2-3	ASGLVQEGWYTQY
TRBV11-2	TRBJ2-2	ASSLDPAGGSTGELF
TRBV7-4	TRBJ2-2	ASSSSGTSSFGELF
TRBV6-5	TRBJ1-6	ASSTYLGTDYNSPLH
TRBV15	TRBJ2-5	AASLPDLEGETQY
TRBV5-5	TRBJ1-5	ASSSTGTADDRNQPQH
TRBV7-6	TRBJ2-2	ASSLPASGGTNTGELF
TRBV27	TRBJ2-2	ASSHILFQGAGELF
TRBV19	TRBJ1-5	ASSRERWGNQPQH
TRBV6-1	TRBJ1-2	ASSELIVTSDFNYGYT
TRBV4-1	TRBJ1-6	ASSLQDSYNSPLH
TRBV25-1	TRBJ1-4	ASSPNSNRATNEKLF
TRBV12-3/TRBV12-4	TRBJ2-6	ASSFMVREDGANVLT
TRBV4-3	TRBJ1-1	ASSQDIDREGTEAF
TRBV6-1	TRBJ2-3	ASSDRDRRTDTQY
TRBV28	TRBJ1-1	ASSFMGGWGAEAF
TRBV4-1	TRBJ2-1	ASSQPGTSHNEQF
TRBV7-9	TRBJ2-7	ASSSPSSGGRNEQY
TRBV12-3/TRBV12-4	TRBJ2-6	ASGGTGPSGANVLT
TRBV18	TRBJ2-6	ASSPAREAGANVLT
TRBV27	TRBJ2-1	ASSFWGKDNEQF
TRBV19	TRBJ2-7	ATKRGASEQY
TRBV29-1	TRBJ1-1	SPIRPGTGNTEAF
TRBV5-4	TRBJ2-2	ASSLAGRGARTGELF
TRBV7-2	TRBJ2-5	ASSLNKRHQETQY
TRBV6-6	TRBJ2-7	ASGGGTDAYEQY
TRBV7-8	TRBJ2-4	ASSLFPEALAKNIQY